The clone carrying this TCR beta chain was observed once. No antigen is known for it. The data originate from a study of response to subunit inactivated influenza vaccine. Germline V CDR1 and CDR2: SGHDN, FVKESK. The V gene lost 1 base and the J gene lost 3 bases, with 10 bases spanning the gap. This CDR3 is 14 amino acids long. Findings and caveats of the study: T cells newly recruited by each seasonal influenza vaccination are few, the authors suggested.

TCRdb reprocessed the RT-PCR reads with MiXCR, giving one entry per CDR3 protein. The sample yields approximately 520,000 distinct CDR3 sequences, over 25% seen once. The sequencing used CD4+ T cells sorted from PBMCs, collected around 5 days after vaccination. The chain combines TRBV14 with TRBJ2-7; no definite D call. The TCR was taken from a man in his fifties who received an inactivated influenza vaccine. This chain's CDR3 is CASSQGTVNYEQYF. In nucleotides, the CDR3 is TGTGCCAGCAGCCAAGGAACAGTAAACTACGAGCAGTACTTC.